This T cell receptor beta chain was recorded in a study of T cell responses to AZD1222 COVID-19 vaccine. Method: immunoSEQ multiplex PCR; TCRdb's copy keeps in-frame clones and lacks some. This sample has 130,000 or so clones; about 89% occur once, and the top ten carry approximately 12%. General study points: The peak T cell response came first, and repertoires were sampled only after it.

Turning to this clone: The antigen remains undetermined.

V was pared by 4 bases and J by 1 base, with 4 bases of the junction left unmatched. CDR3 length equals 16 residues. Germline lookup yields CDR1 LGHDT and CDR2 YNNKEL (reference sequence). The source is an adult in good health. The chain has TRBV3-1 (or the pseudogene TRBV3-2) and TRBJ2-6; 7 bases map to TRBD1. The input for sequencing was peripheral blood, taken on day 0 of MenACWY control vaccination. In DNA, the CDR3 is TGTGCCAGCAGCCCGGGACAGAGATCTGGGGCCAACGTCCTGACTTTC. This gives the protein CASSPGQRSGANVLTF.